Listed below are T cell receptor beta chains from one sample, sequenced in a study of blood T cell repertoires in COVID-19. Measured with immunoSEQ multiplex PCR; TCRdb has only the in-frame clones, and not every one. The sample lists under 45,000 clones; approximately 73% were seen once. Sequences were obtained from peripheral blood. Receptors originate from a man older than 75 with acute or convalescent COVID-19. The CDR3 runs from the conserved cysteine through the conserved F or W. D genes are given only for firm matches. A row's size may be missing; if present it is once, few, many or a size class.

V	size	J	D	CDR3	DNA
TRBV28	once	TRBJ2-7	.	CASNTRDFSYEQYF	TGTGCCAGCAACACCCGGGACTTCTCCTACGAGCAGTACTTC
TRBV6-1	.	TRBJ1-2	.	CASSEVPRGSYGYTF	TGTGCCAGCAGTGAAGTTCCCAGAGGCAGCTATGGCTACACCTTC
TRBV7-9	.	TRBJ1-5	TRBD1	CASSNYEGAGAEQPQHF	TGTGCCAGCAGCAACTACGAGGGGGCCGGAGCGGAACAGCCCCAGCATTTT
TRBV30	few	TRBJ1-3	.	CAWNRRVGGNTIYF	TGTGCCTGGAATCGTCGAGTCGGGGGAAACACCATATATTTT
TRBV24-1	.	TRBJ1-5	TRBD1	CATSDPGQGATQPQHF	TGTGCCACCAGTGATCCGGGACAGGGGGCGACTCAGCCCCAGCATTTT
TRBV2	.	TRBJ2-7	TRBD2	CASKGGLAGAEQYF	TGTGCCAGCAAGGGGGGACTAGCGGGAGCCGAGCAGTACTTC
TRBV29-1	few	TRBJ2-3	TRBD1	CSVEGGQGITDTQYF	TGCAGCGTTGAAGGTGGACAGGGTATAACAGATACGCAGTATTTT
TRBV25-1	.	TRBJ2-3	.	CASSELSGTDTQYF	TGTGCCAGCAGTGAACTATCTGGCACAGATACGCAGTATTTT
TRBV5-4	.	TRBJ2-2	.	CASSFGRGNTGELFF	TGTGCCAGCAGCTTTGGCAGGGGGAACACCGGGGAGCTGTTTTTT
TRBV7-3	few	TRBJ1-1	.	CASSLNREGTEAFF	TGTGCCAGCAGCTTAAACAGGGAAGGCACTGAAGCTTTCTTT
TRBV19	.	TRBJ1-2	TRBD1	CASSVARGKGYGYTF	TGTGCCAGTAGTGTGGCCAGGGGGAAAGGCTATGGCTACACCTTC
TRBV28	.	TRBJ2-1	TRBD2	CASKGLAGDSYNEQFF	TGTGCCAGCAAGGGACTAGCGGGAGACTCCTACAATGAGCAGTTCTTC
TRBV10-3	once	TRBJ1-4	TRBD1	CAISQGQGGEKLFF	TGTGCCATCAGCCAGGGACAGGGAGGAGAAAAACTGTTTTTT
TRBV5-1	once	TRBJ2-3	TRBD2	CASSPGLAEADTQYF	TGCGCCAGCAGCCCGGGACTAGCTGAGGCAGATACGCAGTATTTT
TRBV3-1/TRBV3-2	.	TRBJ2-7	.	CASSQDSAGRDEQYF	TGTGCCAGCAGCCAAGATTCGGCGGGGCGGGACGAGCAGTACTTC
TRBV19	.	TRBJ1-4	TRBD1	CASSLPGQGNEKLFF	TGTGCCAGTAGTCTCCCGGGACAGGGGAATGAAAAACTGTTTTTT
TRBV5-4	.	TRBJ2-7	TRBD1	CASSQNLDRGRGGQYF	TGTGCCAGCAGCCAAAACCTTGACAGGGGGCGAGGAGGGCAGTACTTC
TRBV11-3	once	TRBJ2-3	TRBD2	CASSRGGITDTQYF	TGTGCCAGCAGCCGCGGGGGGATCACAGATACGCAGTATTTT
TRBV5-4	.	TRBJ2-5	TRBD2	CASSVRLAGFQETQYF	TGTGCCAGCAGCGTTCGACTAGCGGGTTTTCAAGAGACCCAGTACTTC
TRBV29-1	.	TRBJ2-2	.	CSVGPSRNTGELFF	TGCAGCGTGGGCCCGTCTAGGAACACCGGGGAGCTGTTTTTT
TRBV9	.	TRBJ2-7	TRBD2	CASSVGSSGSYEQYF	TGTGCCAGCAGCGTAGGGTCTAGCGGGAGCTACGAGCAGTACTTC
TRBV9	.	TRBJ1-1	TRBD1	CASSPGTATEAFF	TGTGCCAGCAGCCCAGGGACAGCCACTGAAGCTTTCTTT
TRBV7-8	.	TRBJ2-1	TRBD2	CASSLAFAGGPDEQFF	TGTGCCAGCAGCTTAGCCTTTGCGGGAGGGCCCGATGAGCAGTTCTTC
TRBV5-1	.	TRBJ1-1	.	CASSLRSPNTEAFF	TGCGCCAGCAGCCTGAGATCCCCGAACACTGAAGCTTTCTTT
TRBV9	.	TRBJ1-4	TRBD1	CASSVGAGGSSEKLFF	TGTGCCAGCAGCGTAGGGGCAGGGGGCTCTAGTGAAAAACTGTTTTTT
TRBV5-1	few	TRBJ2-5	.	CASSSTGNQETQYF	TGCGCCAGCAGCTCCACAGGAAACCAAGAGACCCAGTACTTC
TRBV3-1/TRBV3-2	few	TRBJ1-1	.	CASRGAGVMNTEAFF	TGTGCCAGCAGAGGGGCAGGGGTTATGAACACTGAAGCTTTCTTT
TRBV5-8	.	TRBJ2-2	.	CASSPQGGANTGELFF	TGTGCCAGCAGCCCCCAGGGGGGCGCGAACACCGGGGAGCTGTTTTTT
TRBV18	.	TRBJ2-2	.	CASSPPGLVNTGELFF	TGTGCCAGCTCACCACCGGGGCTAGTGAACACCGGGGAGCTGTTTTTT
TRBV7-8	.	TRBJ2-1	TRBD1	CASGKAGGSYNEQFF	TGTGCCAGCGGTAAGGCAGGGGGCAGCTACAATGAGCAGTTCTTC
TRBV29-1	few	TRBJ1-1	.	CSVRRAEDTEAFF	TGCAGCGTTCGGAGGGCAGAGGACACTGAAGCTTTCTTT
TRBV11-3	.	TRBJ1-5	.	CASSFCRGLGQPQHF	TGTGCCAGCAGCTTTTGCAGGGGCCTCGGTCAGCCCCAGCATTTT
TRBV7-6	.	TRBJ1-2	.	CASSLAPRANYGYTF	TGTGCCAGCAGCTTAGCTCCCAGGGCTAACTATGGCTACACCTTC
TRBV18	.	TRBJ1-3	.	CASSPNRGDTIYF	TGTGCCAGCTCACCGAATCGCGGGGACACCATATATTTT
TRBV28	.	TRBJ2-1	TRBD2	CASSQSRLAGGNNEQFF	TGTGCCAGCAGTCAATCTCGCCTAGCGGGAGGTAACAATGAGCAGTTCTTC
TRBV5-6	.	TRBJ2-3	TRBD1	CASSSGTGYWSTDTQYF	TGTGCCAGCAGCTCCGGGACAGGGTATTGGAGCACAGATACGCAGTATTTT
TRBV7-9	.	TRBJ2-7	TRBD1	CASIGTGATYEQYF	TGTGCCAGCATCGGGACAGGGGCCACCTACGAGCAGTACTTC
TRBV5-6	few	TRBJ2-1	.	CASSSGEYYNEQFF	TGTGCCAGCAGCTCGGGGGAGTATTACAATGAGCAGTTCTTC
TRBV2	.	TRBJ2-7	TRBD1	CASSADRVTYEQYF	TGTGCCAGCAGTGCCGACAGGGTAACCTACGAGCAGTACTTC
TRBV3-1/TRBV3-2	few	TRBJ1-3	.	CASSQAQISGNTIYF	TGTGCCAGCAGCCAAGCCCAGATCTCTGGAAACACCATATATTTT
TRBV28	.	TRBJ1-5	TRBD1	CATKYQPGQGDSNQPQHF	TGTGCCACCAAATACCAACCGGGACAGGGTGATAGCAATCAGCCCCAGCATTTT
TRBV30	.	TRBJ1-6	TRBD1	CAWNRGRSSYNSPLHF	TGTGCCTGGAACAGGGGGCGAAGCTCCTATAATTCACCCCTCCACTTT